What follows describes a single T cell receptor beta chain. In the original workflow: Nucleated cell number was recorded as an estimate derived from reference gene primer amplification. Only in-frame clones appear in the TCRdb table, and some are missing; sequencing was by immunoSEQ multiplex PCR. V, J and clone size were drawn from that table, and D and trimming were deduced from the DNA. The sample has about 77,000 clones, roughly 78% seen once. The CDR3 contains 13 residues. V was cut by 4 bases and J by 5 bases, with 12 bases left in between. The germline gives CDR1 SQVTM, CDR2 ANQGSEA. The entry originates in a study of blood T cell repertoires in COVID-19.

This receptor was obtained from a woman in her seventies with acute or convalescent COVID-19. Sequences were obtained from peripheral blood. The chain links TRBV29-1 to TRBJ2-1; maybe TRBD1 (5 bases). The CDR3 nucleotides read TGCAGCGTTGTTCCGGTAGGGGACAATGAGCAGTTCTTC. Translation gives CSVVPVGDNEQFF.